The 18 T cell receptor beta chains reported below all come from one sample, sequenced in a study of OX40 agonist ivuxolimab in advanced cancers. The data were produced by immunoSEQ multiplex PCR, yet TCRdb's version contains in-frame clones alone and is incomplete. Of 65,000 to 95,000 clones listed, 80% to 90% are singletons. The input for sequencing was CD4+ or CD8+ T cells sorted from blood, taken in a trial of the OX40 agonist ivuxolimab. These TCRs come from an adult with an advanced solid tumor such as melanoma, head and neck, liver or kidney cancer.

The J gene is TRBJ2-7, the V gene TRBV10-3; TRBD1 matches at 7 bases. The CDR3 has 13 residues. J lost 1 base, V lost 7 bases, and 4 bases had no gene match. The germline V gene has CDR1 ENHRY and CDR2 SYGVKD. CDR3 amino acids: CAIMGQQSYEQYF. CDR3 DNA: TGTGCCATCATGGGACAGCAATCCTACGAGCAGTACTTC.

The rearrangement uses TRBV18 and TRBJ2-7, with 9 positions matching TRBD2. V was pared by 5 bases and J by 4 bases, with 12 bases of the junction left unmatched. There are 16 residues in the CDR3. Germline V gene sequence: CDR1 KGHSH, CDR2 LQKENI. CDR3 sequence reads: CASSVLAGVKKYEQYF. CDR3 nucleotides: TGTGCCAGCTCAGTTTTAGCGGGAGTAAAGAAATACGAGCAGTACTTC.

V and J are TRBV2 and TRBJ2-3, with D possibly being TRBD2 (6 bases). This CDR3 is 14 amino acids long. V was pared by 6 bases and J by 5 bases, with 15 bases between. Germline-derived CDR1 and CDR2 are SNHLY and FYNNEI. As DNA, the CDR3 is TGTGCCAGCAGGGAGGGACTCCCCGTAGATACGCAGTATTTT. It encodes CASREGLPVDTQYF.

The chain's CDR3 is CASSSLGSSYEQYF. CDR3 DNA sequence: TGTGCCAGCAGTTCCTTGGGGAGCTCCTACGAGCAGTACTTC. V is TRBV6-5 and J is TRBJ2-7; weak D call: TRBD2 (5 bases). In germline, CDR1 is MNHEY, CDR2 SVGAGI. V was clipped by 4 bases and J by 0 bases, with 10 bases between them. CDR3 size: 14 residues.

This clone appeared many times. The rearrangement uses TRBV18 and TRBJ2-7; a possible D gene is TRBD2 (5 bases). This CDR3 comprises 13 residues. Per germline, CDR1 KGHSH and CDR2 LQKENI. Deletions cut 5 bases from V and 5 bases from J, with 13 bases between. CDR3 sequence: CASSSGKSDEQYF. CDR3 bases: TGTGCCAGCTCATCCGGGAAGTCAGACGAGCAGTACTTC. The full variable domain, in which reference TRBV18 and TRBJ2-7 provide the parts outside the CDR3, is NAGVMQNPRHLVRRRGQEARLRCSPMKGHSHVYWYRQLPEEGLKFMVYLQKENIIDESGMPKERFSAEFPKEGPSILRIQQVVRGDSAAYFCASSSGKSDEQYFGPGTRLTVT.

The rearrangement links TRBV5-1 to TRBJ2-2; 7 nucleotides agree with TRBD2. The CDR3 sequence is 15 residues long. V was pared by 3 bases and J by 1 base, with 3 bases of the junction left unmatched. CDR1 is SGHRS, CDR2 YFSETQ, per germline. CDR3 loop: CASSWEGLNTGELFF. Here the CDR3 DNA reads TGCGCCAGCAGCTGGGAGGGACTGAACACCGGGGAGCTGTTTTTT.

The chain links TRBV2 to TRBJ2-1; D is perhaps TRBD2 (6 bases). The V and J ends lost 6 bases and 10 bases respectively, with 13 bases between them. Germline CDR1 SNHLY, CDR2 FYNNEI. This CDR3 spans 12 amino acids. Here the CDR3 DNA reads TGTGCCAGCAGACCGGTCCGGGAGGAGCAGTTCTTC. It yields the protein CASRPVREEQFF.

This clone was counted a few times. The V gene is TRBV27, the J gene TRBJ1-2; TRBD1 matches at 11 bases. With 5 bases clipped from V and 0 bases from J, the junction kept 8 bases outside the gene matches. Per the germline V gene, CDR1 is MNHEY and CDR2 is SMNVEV (reference sequence). The CDR3 spans 17 residues. Here the CDR3 reads CASSVGQGARANYGYTF. CDR3 sequence (DNA): TGTGCCAGCAGTGTAGGACAGGGGGCGCGAGCTAACTATGGCTACACCTTC.

CDR3 in amino acids: CASSFSKGREDTQYF. CDR3 sequence (DNA): TGTGCCAGCAGCTTTAGTAAGGGACGAGAAGATACGCAGTATTTT. The chain has TRBV5-6 and TRBJ2-3; D assignment may be TRBD1 or TRBD2 (5 bases each). This CDR3 is built from 15 residues. The germline CDR1 and CDR2 sequences are SGHDT and YYEEEE. V was clipped by 2 bases and J by 5 bases, with 15 bases between them.

The chain links TRBV6-5 to TRBJ2-6; a possible D gene is TRBD2 (5 bases). This CDR3 comprises 15 residues. The V gene's germline CDR1 is MNHEY and CDR2 SVGAGI. With 7 bases removed from V and 3 bases from J, the gap between germline ends came to 13 bases. The CDR3 DNA is TGTGCCAGCAATTCCGGGATCCTTGGGGCCAACGTCCTGACTTTC. Translating it yields CASNSGILGANVLTF.

The chain is built from TRBV28 and TRBJ2-1; 11 bases map to TRBD2. The CDR3 runs 16 residues. Per germline, CDR1 MDHEN and CDR2 SYDVKM. V was clipped by 4 bases and J by 4 bases; unmatched bases: 6. Written as DNA, the CDR3 is TGTGCCAGCAGTTGGATAGCGGGGGGGCGGTACAATGAGCAGTTCTTC. Amino acid sequence: CASSWIAGGRYNEQFF.

The CDR3 protein is CAWGQGALGSDTEQFF. The CDR3 nucleotides are TGTGCCTGGGGGCAGGGGGCGCTTGGGTCGGATACTGAGCAGTTCTTC. The chain combines TRBV30 with TRBJ2-1, with 8 bases lining up with TRBD1. The CDR3 is made up of 16 amino acids. V shed 5 bases, J shed 9 bases, and the junction held 18 bases outside the gene matches. Germline CDR1 and CDR2: GTSNPN and SVGIG (reference sequence).

This chain connects TRBV7-2 to TRBJ1-4; TRBD1 agrees at 11 bases. The junction had 12 bases not matched to a gene; V was cut back by 4 bases and J by 2 bases. The CDR3 totals 19 residues. Germline V lookup: CDR1 SGHTA, CDR2 FQGNSA. As DNA, the CDR3 is TGTGCCAGCAGCTACGGGCCAATGGGACAGGGGGACACTAATGAAAAACTGTTTTTT. Protein: CASSYGPMGQGDTNEKLFF.

V and J are TRBV27 and TRBJ2-1; TRBD1 matches at 9 bases. This CDR3 is 16 amino acids long. V was clipped by 4 bases and J by 0 bases; unmatched bases: 4. Germline CDR1 reads MNHEY; CDR2 reads SMNVEV (reference sequence). CDR3 coding DNA: TGTGCCAGCAGTTCGGGACAGGGACGCTCCTACAATGAGCAGTTCTTC. As protein: CASSSGQGRSYNEQFF.

The CDR3 spells CASSQRGRTDTQYF. The CDR3 bases are TGTGCCAGCAGCCAACGGGGTAGGACAGATACGCAGTATTTT. This rearrangement joins TRBV11-3 to TRBJ2-3; D is possibly TRBD2 (5 bases). The CDR3 is 14 amino acids. The germline gives CDR1 SGHNT, CDR2 YENEEA. V was pared by 5 bases and J by 3 bases, with 12 bases between.

This chain links TRBV30 with TRBJ1-2; D call uncertain. The V gene's germline CDR1 is GTSNPN and CDR2 SVGIG (reference sequence). This CDR3 contains 12 residues. The V gene lost 2 bases and the J gene lost 8 bases, with 12 bases spanning the gap. The DNA of the CDR3 is TGTGCCTGGAGTCAAGGACCCGGCGGCTACACCTTC. Translating gives CAWSQGPGGYTF.

On this clone itself: The sample has other DNA sequences that encode this CDR3 too. The genes are TRBV5-1 and TRBJ1-1, with D tentatively TRBD1 (6 bases). V lost 4 bases and J lost 2, with 12 bases in between. Germline CDR1 SGHRS, CDR2 YFSETQ. The CDR3 totals 14 residues. CDR3 sequence (DNA): TGCGCCAGCAGCCAGCAGGGGCTTAACACTGAAGCTTTCTTT. Translation: CASSQQGLNTEAFF.

This clone appeared once. The chain joins TRBV9 to TRBJ1-5; D gene unclear. There are 16 residues in the CDR3. The V end was cut by 3 bases, the J end by 1 base, with 14 bases between. Looked up from germline, CDR1 is SGDLS and CDR2 is YYNGEE. Written as DNA, the CDR3 is TGTGCCAGCAGCGATGGGTTGGGGTCGAGCAATCAGCCCCAGCATTTT. Translated: CASSDGLGSSNQPQHF.